Each of the 6 T cell receptor beta chains below was sequenced from the same sample in a study of shared clonotypes between healthy human individuals (dated by TCRdb to 2020 to 2021). Library creation used the immunoSEQ multiplex PCR assay. TCRdb carries this immuneACCESS record with in-frame sequences only. Its versions omit some clonotypes, under half of them owing to an unresolved V gene in the studies checked, with the rest unexplained. For this sample the table gives fewer than 600,000 clones, of which 79% were detected only once. Clones ranked in the top ten supply 10% to 15% of the sample. The sample was PBMCs. All receptors derive from a woman aged 40 to 50 in good health. Some clones in this sample may be carry-over from other donors' samples.

The chain recombines TRBV18 with TRBJ1-1; 7 positions agree with TRBD1. CDR3 length: 22 residues. CDR1 and CDR2 (germline): KGHSH, LQKENI. The V gene end was trimmed by 0 bases and the J gene end by 1 base; junction bases not matched to a gene: 23. The CDR3 nucleotides read TGTGCCAGCTCACCACCGGGGTCTCGGGTCGTGGACAGGTACTTTCGGAACACTGAAGCTTTCTTT. Translating gives CASSPPGSRVVDRYFRNTEAFF.

This clone was seen just once. The rearrangement links TRBV7-2 to TRBJ2-7; a possible D gene is TRBD2 (5 bases). The CDR3 has 14 residues. V dropped 5 bases and J dropped 2 bases, with 13 bases sitting between them. Germline-derived CDR1 and CDR2 are SGHTA and FQGNSA. The CDR3 DNA follows: TGTGCCAGCAGCCCCTACTCTAGCCCCTACGAGCAGTACTTC. This codes for CASSPYSSPYEQYF.

The chain recombines TRBV5-1 with TRBJ2-5, with D perhaps TRBD1 (6 bases). The CDR3 contains 14 residues. CDR1 is SGHRS, CDR2 YFSETQ, per germline. The V end was cut by 5 bases, the J end by 5 bases, with 16 bases between. The CDR3 coding sequence is TGCGCCAGCAGTGCCGGGACACTTGGGGAGACCCAGTACTTC. This codes for CASSAGTLGETQYF.

The gene calls are TRBV2 and TRBJ1-2; D unresolved. Germline CDR1 and CDR2: SNHLY and FYNNEI. The CDR3 runs 12 residues. Trimming took 4 bases from V and 7 from J, leaving 10 bases between them. Here the CDR3 reads CASSARMGGYTF. The CDR3, as DNA: TGTGCCAGCAGTGCCAGGATGGGTGGCTACACCTTC.

Here the CDR3 reads CASSLFVGRSQETQYF. CDR3 DNA: TGCGCCAGCAGCTTGTTCGTGGGGCGCAGCCAAGAGACCCAGTACTTC. The chain combines TRBV5-1 with TRBJ2-5; TRBD1 is a possible D gene (5 bases). The CDR3 is 16 residues long. Germline V gives CDR1 SGHRS, CDR2 YFSETQ. Trimming removed 1 base at V and 1 base at J, with 14 bases between.

The rearrangement links TRBV10-3 to TRBJ1-5; the match to TRBD1 covers 9 bases. CDR1 is ENHRY, CDR2 SYGVKD, per germline. Losses at the gene ends were 6 bases for V and 0 bases for J; bases not matched to a gene: 9. The CDR3 has 17 amino acids. CDR3 loop: CAISRDRALNSNQPQHF. The CDR3 region has the DNA TGTGCCATCAGCCGGGACAGGGCCTTAAATAGCAATCAGCCCCAGCATTTT.